This TCR beta chain was captured in a study of cytomegalovirus exposure and HLA in healthy donors. It was with 60 Vbeta and 13 Jbeta primers that the PCR ran. The assay was immunoSEQ multiplex PCR, and TCRdb's table has in-frame clones only and misses some. The sample has some 120,000 clones; about 80% are singletons. The receptor was isolated from a man aged 35 to 55 in good health and CMV-seronegative. The material sequenced was PBMCs.

The CDR3 protein is CASSAPREGGSYEQYF. CDR3 sequence (DNA): TGTGCCAGCAGTGCGCCTCGGGAGGGCGGGTCCTACGAGCAGTACTTC. This chain connects TRBV6-1 to TRBJ2-7; 8 bases map to TRBD2. This CDR3 spans 16 amino acids. After removal of 4 bases from V and 1 base from J, the junction contained 9 bases not matched to a gene. The germline CDR1 and CDR2 sequences are MNHNS and SASEGT.